The T cell receptor beta chain under discussion was sequenced for a study of CD8 T cells in ankylosing spondylitis. General study results and limits: In ankylosing spondylitis blood, a motif of roughly 8 highly homologous TCR beta variants appeared characteristic.

This clonotype occurred many times. What it binds is not known. TCRdb re-called the 5' RACE reads through MiXCR, storing one row per CDR3 protein. The sample has under 850,000 distinct CDR3 sequences, roughly 19% seen once. The CDR3 is 15 amino acids. The junction had 14 bases not matched to a gene; V was cut back by 6 bases and J by 7 bases. Sequenced sample: blood, either unsorted or a sorted T cell fraction (not recorded which). V and J are TRBV12-3 or TRBV12-4 and TRBJ1-2, with 7 bases identical to TRBD1. The receptor was derived from a male donor with ankylosing spondylitis. The CDR3 DNA is TGTGCCAGCAGGCGGGGACAGCAATCCTCCAGTGGCTACACCTTC. It yields the protein CASRRGQQSSSGYTF.